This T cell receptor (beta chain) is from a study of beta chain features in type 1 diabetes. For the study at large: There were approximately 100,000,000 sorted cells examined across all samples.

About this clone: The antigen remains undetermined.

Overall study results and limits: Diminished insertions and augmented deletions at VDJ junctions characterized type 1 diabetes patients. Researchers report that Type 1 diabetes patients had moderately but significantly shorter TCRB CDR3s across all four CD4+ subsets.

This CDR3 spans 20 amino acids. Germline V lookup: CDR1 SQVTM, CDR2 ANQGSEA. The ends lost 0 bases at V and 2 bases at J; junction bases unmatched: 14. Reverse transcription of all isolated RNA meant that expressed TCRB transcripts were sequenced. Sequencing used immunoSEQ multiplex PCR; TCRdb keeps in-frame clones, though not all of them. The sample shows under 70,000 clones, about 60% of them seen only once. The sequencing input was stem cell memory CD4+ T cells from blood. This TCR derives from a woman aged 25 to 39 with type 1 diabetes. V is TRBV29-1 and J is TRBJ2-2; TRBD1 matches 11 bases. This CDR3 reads CSVEENLGQGALFNTGELFF. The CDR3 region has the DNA TGCAGCGTTGAAGAGAACCTCGGACAGGGGGCCCTTTTCAACACCGGGGAGCTGTTTTTT.